This TCR beta chain emerged from a study of CD8+CD57+ T cells in acquired aplastic anemia (dated by TCRdb to the late 2010s). For the wider study: Extracted DNA from sorted CD4+ and CD8+ cells averaged around 3.4 ug, ranging from roughly 0.17 to 30 ug.

In this study, sorted CD4+ and CD8+ T cells from the blood of healthy subjects and of severe aplastic anemia patients had their TCR repertoires deep-sequenced. Ficoll-Paque density gradient centrifugation was used to isolate peripheral blood mononuclear cells. Before DNA was extracted, CD4+ and CD8+ T cells were sorted using either FACS or magnetic beads. Remarks on this clonotype: Its antigen remains undetermined. Per-nucleotide qualities are absent, and no much larger clonotype sits a single base away.

TCR beta VDJ combination and CDR3 sequence profiling used genomic DNA as the template. An Illumina HiSeq 2000 was used for TCR repertoire sequencing. The source study handled its data this way. TRBV/TRBJ rearrangement plots, CDR3 size and DJ length profiles, and Simpson's diversity index were used to evaluate the repertoires. The immunodominant clone was defined as the most abundant DNA sequence in deep sequencing data. CDR3 amino acid sequences were checked for sharing across subjects and were also compared against the VDJdb database and published repertoires. TCRdb applied fastp at Q25 and MiXCR to the public reads, then kept only in-frame beta chains. All rows with the same CDR3 protein become a single entry with the most common DNA and genes. For this entry, the V and J calls and clone size follow TCRdb and not the study's own pipeline. This sample lists about 270,000 distinct CDR3 sequences; approximately 56% were detected once. 8% of the sample lies in the top ten.

General conclusions and limits of the study: CD8+ Simpson's diversity did not differ significantly between patients and healthy controls (P=0.060). Twenty-nine CD8+ CDR3 sequences were found in both patients and controls but appeared to be highly expressed in patients and within the immunodominant clones of the patients.

Sequences SGHRS (CDR1) and YFSETQ (CDR2) are obtained from the germline V gene. V is cut by 1 base and J by 2 bases, and the space between the germline ends is 13 bases. Taken from cysteine to phenylalanine, the CDR3 has 15 residues. The kept DNA is CDR3 alone, 45 bases in frame from the first base. This clonotype originated in a human donor with severe aplastic anemia or a healthy control (not recorded which). The sequencing input was sorted CD4+, CD8+, or CD8+CD57+ T cells (not recorded which) from PBMCs. This sequence uses TRBV5-1 and TRBJ2-7; perhaps TRBD1 is the D gene, with 5 bases matching. CDR3 protein: CASSLWAGQTYEQYF. The DNA is TGCGCCAGCAGCTTGTGGGCAGGGCAGACCTACGAGCAGTACTTC.